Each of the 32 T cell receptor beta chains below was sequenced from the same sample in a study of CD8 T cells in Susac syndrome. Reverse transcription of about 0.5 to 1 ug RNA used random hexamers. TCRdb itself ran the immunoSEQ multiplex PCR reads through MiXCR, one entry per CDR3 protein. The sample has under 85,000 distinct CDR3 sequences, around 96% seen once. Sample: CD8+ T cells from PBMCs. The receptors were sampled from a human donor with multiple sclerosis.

Here the CDR3 reads CASGLSGSYEQYF. CDR3 bases: TGTGCCAGCGGATTGTCAGGTTCCTACGAGCAGTACTTC. This rearrangement joins TRBV28 to TRBJ2-7, with D uncertain. The CDR3 runs to 13 residues. Deletions cut 8 bases from V and 1 base from J, with 12 bases between. Germline assignment: CDR1 MDHEN and CDR2 SYDVKM.

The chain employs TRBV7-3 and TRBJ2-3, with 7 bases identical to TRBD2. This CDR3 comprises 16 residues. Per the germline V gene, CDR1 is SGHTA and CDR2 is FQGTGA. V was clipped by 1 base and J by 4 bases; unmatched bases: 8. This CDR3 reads CASSLIMAGAPDTQYF. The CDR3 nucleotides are TGTGCCAGCAGCTTAATAATGGCGGGAGCCCCAGATACGCAGTATTTT.

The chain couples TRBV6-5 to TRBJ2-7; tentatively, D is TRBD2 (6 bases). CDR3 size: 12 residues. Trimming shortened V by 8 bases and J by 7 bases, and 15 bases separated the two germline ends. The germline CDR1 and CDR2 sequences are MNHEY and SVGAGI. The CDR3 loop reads CASSPPGGEQYF. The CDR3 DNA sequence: TGTGCCAGCTCCCCCCCCGGGGGTGAGCAGTACTTC.

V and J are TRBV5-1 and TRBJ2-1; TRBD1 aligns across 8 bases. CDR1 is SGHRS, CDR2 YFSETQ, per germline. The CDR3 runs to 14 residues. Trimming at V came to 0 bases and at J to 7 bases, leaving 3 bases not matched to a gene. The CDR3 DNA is TGCGCCAGCAGCTTGGGGACAGGGAGAAATGAGCAGTTCTTC. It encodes CASSLGTGRNEQFF.

In DNA form, the CDR3 reads TGCGCCAGCAGCCAAGATTCTGGACAGGTAGACATTCAGTACTTC. Translating it yields CASSQDSGQVDIQYF. J is TRBJ2-4 and V is TRBV4-1; 7 bases are a match to TRBD1. CDR3 length: 15 amino acids. CDR1 MGHRA and CDR2 YSYEKL come from the germline V gene. V trimming: 0 bases; J trimming: 8 bases; junction bases outside the gene matches: 7.

This CDR3 is CASSPGGYNEQFF. The CDR3 DNA reads TGTGCCAGCAGCCCCGGTGGTTACAATGAGCAGTTCTTC. V and J are TRBV7-3 and TRBJ2-1; no firm D call. With 5 bases removed from V and 4 bases from J, the gap between germline ends came to 9 bases. There are 13 residues in the CDR3. Germline V CDR1 and CDR2: SGHTA, FQGTGA. The variable domain in full, with the rest retrieved from reference TRBV7-3 and TRBJ2-1, is GAGVSQTPSNKVTEKGKYVELRCDPISGHTALYWYRQSLGQGPEFLIYFQGTGAADDSGLPNDRFFAVRPEGSVSTLKIQRTERGDSAVYLCASSPGGYNEQFFGPGTRLTVL.

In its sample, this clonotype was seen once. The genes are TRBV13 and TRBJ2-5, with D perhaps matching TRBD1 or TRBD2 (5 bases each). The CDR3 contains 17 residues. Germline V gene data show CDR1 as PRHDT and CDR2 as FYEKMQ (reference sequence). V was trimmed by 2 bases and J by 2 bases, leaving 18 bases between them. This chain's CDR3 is CASSLRGGVGVQETQYF. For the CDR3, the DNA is TGTGCCAGCAGCTTAAGAGGCGGCGTGGGGGTACAAGAGACCCAGTACTTC.

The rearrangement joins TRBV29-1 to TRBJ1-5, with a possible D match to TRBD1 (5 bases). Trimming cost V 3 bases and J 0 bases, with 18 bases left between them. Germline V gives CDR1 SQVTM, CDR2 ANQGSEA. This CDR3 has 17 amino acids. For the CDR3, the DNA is TGCAGCGTTGATTGTTTGGCTACGACAGCTAGCAATCAGCCCCAGCATTTT. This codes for CSVDCLATTASNQPQHF.

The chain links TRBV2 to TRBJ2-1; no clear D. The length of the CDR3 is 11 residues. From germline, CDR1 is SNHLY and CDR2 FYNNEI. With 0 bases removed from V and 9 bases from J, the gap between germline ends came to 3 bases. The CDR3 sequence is CASSEATEQFF. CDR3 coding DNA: TGTGCCAGCAGTGAAGCCACTGAGCAGTTCTTC.

Here the CDR3 DNA reads TGCAGCGTTCCTGAAGCGGGTAGATACAATGAGCAGTTCTTC. Its protein product is CSVPEAGRYNEQFF. This chain links TRBV29-1 with TRBJ2-1; D perhaps matches TRBD2 (6 bases). CDR3 length: 14 amino acids. The V gene's germline CDR1 is SQVTM and CDR2 ANQGSEA. The V gene lost 5 bases and the J gene lost 4 bases, with 15 bases spanning the gap.

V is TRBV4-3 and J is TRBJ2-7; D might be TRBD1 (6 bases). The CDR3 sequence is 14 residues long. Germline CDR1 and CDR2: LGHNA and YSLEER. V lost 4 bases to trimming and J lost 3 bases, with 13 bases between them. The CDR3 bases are TGCGCCAGCAGCCCTACAGGGTCGGGCTACGAGCAGTACTTC. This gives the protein CASSPTGSGYEQYF.

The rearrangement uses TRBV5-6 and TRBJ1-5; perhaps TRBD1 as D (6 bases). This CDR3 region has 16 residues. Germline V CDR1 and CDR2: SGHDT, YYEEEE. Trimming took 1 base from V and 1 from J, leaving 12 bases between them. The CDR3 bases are TGTGCCAGCAGCTTGTCGGCAGGGGCAAGCAATCAGCCCCAGCATTTT. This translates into CASSLSAGASNQPQHF.

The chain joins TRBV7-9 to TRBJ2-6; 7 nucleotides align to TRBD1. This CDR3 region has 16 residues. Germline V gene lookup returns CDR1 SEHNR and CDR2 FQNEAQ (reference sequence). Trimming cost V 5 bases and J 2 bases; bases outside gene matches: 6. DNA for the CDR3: TGTGCCAGCAGCATCCATACAGGGGCTGGGGCCAACGTCCTGACTTTC. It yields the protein CASSIHTGAGANVLTF.

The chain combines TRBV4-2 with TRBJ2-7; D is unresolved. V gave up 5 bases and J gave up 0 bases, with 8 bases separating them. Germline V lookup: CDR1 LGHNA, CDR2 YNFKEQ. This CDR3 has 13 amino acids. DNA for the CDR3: TGTGCCAGCAGCGGACGATTCTCCTACGAGCAGTACTTC. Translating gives CASSGRFSYEQYF.

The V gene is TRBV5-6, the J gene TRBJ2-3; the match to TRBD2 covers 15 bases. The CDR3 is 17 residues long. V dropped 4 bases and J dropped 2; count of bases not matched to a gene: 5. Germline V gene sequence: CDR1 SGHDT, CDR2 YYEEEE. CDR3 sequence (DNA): TGTGCCAGCAGCCGGGGACTAGCGGGAGGACCCACAGATACGCAGTATTTT. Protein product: CASSRGLAGGPTDTQYF.

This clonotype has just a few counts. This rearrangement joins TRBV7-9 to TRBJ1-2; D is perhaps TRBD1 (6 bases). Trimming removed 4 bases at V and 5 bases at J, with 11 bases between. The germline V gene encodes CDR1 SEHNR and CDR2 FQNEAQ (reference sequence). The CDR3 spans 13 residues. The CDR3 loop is CASSWTESYGYTF. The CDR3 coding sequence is TGTGCCAGCAGCTGGACAGAAAGTTATGGCTACACCTTC.

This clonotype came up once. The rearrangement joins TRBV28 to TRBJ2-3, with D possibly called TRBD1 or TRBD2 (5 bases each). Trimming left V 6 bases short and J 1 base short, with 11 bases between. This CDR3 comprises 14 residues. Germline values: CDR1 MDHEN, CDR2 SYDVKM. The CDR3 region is CASRGDGGTDTQYF. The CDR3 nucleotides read TGTGCCAGCAGAGGGGACGGGGGCACAGATACGCAGTATTTT.

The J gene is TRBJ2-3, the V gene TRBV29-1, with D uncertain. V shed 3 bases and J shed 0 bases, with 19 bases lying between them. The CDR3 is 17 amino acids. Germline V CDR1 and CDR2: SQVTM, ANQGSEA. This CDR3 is CSVDGQQAHHSTDTQYF. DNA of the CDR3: TGCAGCGTTGATGGGCAGCAAGCCCACCATAGCACAGATACGCAGTATTTT.

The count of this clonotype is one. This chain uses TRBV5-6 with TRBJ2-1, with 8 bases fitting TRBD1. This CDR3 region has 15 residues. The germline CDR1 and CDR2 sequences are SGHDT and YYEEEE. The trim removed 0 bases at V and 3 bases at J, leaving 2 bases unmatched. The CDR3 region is CASSLAGQGYNEQFF. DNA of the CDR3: TGTGCCAGCAGCTTGGCAGGACAGGGCTACAATGAGCAGTTCTTC.

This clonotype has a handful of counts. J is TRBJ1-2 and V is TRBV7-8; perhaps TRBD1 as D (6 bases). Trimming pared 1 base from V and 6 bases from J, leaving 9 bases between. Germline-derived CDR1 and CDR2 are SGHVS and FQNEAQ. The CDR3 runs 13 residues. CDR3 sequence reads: CASSLDRANGYTF. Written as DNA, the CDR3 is TGTGCCAGCAGCTTAGACAGGGCGAATGGCTACACCTTC. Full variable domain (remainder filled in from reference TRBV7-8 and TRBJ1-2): GAGVSQSPRYKVAKRGQDVALRCDPISGHVSLFWYQQALGQGPEFLTYFQNEAQLDKSGLPSDRFFAERPEGSVSTLKIQRTQQEDSAVYLCASSLDRANGYTFGSGTRLTVV.

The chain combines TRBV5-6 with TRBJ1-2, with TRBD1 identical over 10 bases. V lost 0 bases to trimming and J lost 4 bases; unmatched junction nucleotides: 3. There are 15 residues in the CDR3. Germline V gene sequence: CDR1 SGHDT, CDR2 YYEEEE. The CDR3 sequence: CASSLVGTGAYGYTF. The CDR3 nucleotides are TGTGCCAGCAGCTTGGTAGGGACAGGGGCCTATGGCTACACCTTC.

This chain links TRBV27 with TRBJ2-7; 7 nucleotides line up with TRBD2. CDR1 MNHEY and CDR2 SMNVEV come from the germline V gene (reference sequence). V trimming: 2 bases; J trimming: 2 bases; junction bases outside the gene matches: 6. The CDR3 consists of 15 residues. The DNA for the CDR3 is TGTGCCAGCAGTTTAGCGGCTAGCGGCGCCTACGAGCAGTACTTC. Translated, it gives CASSLAASGAYEQYF.

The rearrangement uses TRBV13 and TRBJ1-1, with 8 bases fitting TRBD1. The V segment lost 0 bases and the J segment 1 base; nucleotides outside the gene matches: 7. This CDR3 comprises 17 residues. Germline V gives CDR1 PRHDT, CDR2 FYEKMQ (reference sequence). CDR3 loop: CASSLGIPGTGNTEAFF. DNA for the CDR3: TGTGCCAGCAGCTTAGGCATCCCCGGGACAGGGAACACTGAAGCTTTCTTT.

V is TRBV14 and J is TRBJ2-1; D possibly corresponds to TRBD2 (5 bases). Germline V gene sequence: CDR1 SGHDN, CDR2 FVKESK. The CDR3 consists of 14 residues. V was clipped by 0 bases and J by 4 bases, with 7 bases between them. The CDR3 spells CASSQEGGYNEQFF. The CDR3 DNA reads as TGTGCCAGCAGCCAAGAGGGCGGGTACAATGAGCAGTTCTTC.

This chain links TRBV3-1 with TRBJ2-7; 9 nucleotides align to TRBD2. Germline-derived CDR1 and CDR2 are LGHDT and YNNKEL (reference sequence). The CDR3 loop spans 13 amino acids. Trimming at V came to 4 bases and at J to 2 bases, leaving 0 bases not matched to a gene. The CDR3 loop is CASSPSGTYEQYF. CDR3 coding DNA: TGTGCCAGCAGCCCTAGCGGGACCTACGAGCAGTACTTC.

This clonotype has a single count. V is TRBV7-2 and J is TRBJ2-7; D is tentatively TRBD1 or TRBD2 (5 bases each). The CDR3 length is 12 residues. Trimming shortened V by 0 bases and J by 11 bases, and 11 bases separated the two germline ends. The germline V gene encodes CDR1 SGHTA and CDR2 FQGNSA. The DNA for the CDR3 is TGTGCCAGCAGCTTAGCGGGGATGGGGGAGTACTTC. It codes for CASSLAGMGEYF.

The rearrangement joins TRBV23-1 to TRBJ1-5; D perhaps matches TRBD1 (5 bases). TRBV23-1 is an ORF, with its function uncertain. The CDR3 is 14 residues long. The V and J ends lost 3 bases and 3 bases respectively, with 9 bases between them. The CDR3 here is CASSQTASNQPQHF. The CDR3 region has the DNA TGCGCCAGCAGTCAGACAGCGTCCAATCAGCCCCAGCATTTT.

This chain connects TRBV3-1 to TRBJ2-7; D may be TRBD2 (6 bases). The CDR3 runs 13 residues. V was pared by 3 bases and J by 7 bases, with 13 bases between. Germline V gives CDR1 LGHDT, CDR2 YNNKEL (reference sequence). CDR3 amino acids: CASSHTGGMEQYF. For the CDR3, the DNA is TGTGCCAGCAGCCATACCGGGGGTATGGAGCAGTACTTC.

The CDR3, as DNA: TGTGCCAGCAGCTTGCTAATGGAGAAGGCTAACTATGGCTACACCTTC. This translates into CASSLLMEKANYGYTF. The V gene is TRBV5-6, the J gene TRBJ1-2, with unresolved D. From germline, CDR1 is SGHDT and CDR2 YYEEEE. The CDR3 is 16 amino acids. The germline V and J ends were trimmed by 1 base and 0 bases, with 13 bases remaining between them.

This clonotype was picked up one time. CDR3 DNA: TGTGCCAGCAGCCCAAGGATCGGAGAGACCCAGTACTTC. It codes for CASSPRIGETQYF. This chain uses TRBV13 with TRBJ2-5, with D uncertain. The ends were cut back, 5 bases at V and 4 bases at J, with 11 bases in the middle. This CDR3 spans 13 amino acids. The V gene's germline CDR1 is PRHDT and CDR2 FYEKMQ (reference sequence).

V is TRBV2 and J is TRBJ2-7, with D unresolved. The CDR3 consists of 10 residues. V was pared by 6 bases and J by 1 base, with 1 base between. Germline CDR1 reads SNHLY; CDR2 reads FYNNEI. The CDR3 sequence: CASRSYEQYF. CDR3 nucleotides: TGTGCCAGCAGGTCCTACGAGCAGTACTTC.

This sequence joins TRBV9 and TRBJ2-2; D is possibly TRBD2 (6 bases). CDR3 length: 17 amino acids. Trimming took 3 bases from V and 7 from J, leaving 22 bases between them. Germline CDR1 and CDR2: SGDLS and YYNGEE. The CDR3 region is CASSGSRDWSDGGELFF. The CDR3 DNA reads TGTGCCAGCAGCGGGTCCCGGGACTGGAGCGACGGCGGGGAGCTGTTTTTT.